These 26 T cell receptor beta chains were all obtained from the same sample, sequenced in a study of CD8 T cells in Susac syndrome. RNA totalling about 0.5 to 1 ug underwent reverse transcription with random hexamers. TCRdb called the immunoSEQ multiplex PCR reads again in MiXCR, with one record for every CDR3 protein. In the table there are 180,000 or so distinct CDR3 sequences, nearly 97% of which are singletons. The sequenced sample was CD4+ T cells from PBMCs. Source of these receptors: a human donor with multiple sclerosis.

The chain is built from TRBV6-2 or TRBV6-3 and TRBJ1-5, with a weak D call TRBD1 (6 bases). This CDR3 has 13 amino acids. Germline lookup yields CDR1 MNHEY and CDR2 SVGEGT. The V end was cut by 6 bases, the J end by 4 bases, with 10 bases between. The chain's CDR3 is CASRDSPNQPQHF. DNA of the CDR3: TGTGCCAGCAGGGACAGTCCAAATCAGCCCCAGCATTTT.

V gene TRBV5-6 combines with J gene TRBJ2-2; a possible D gene is TRBD2 (5 bases). The V and J ends lost 0 bases and 7 bases respectively, with 7 bases between them. CDR1 is SGHDT and CDR2 is YYEEEE in the germline V gene. There are 13 residues in the CDR3. CDR3 nucleotides: TGTGCCAGCAGCTTGGAACGGGGCGGGGAGCTGTTTTTT. Protein product: CASSLERGGELFF.

This chain links TRBV29-1 with TRBJ2-1, with 7 bases lining up with TRBD2. V shed 0 bases and J 5 bases; nucleotides not matched to a gene: 13. Germline CDR1 SQVTM, CDR2 ANQGSEA. This CDR3 has 17 amino acids. CDR3 loop: CSVEDKVARGDDNEQFF. CDR3 nucleotide sequence: TGCAGCGTTGAAGATAAAGTTGCCCGGGGGGACGACAATGAGCAGTTCTTC.

This chain connects TRBV29-1 to TRBJ2-7; the match to TRBD1 covers 10 bases. Germline V lookup: CDR1 SQVTM, CDR2 ANQGSEA. This CDR3 comprises 13 residues. J lost 6 bases, V lost 7 bases, and 9 bases had no gene match. Written as DNA, the CDR3 is TGCAGCGCTGATACCGGGACAGGGGTCGAGCAGTACTTC. This translates into CSADTGTGVEQYF.

This clonotype showed up just once. The chain carries TRBV6-2 or TRBV6-3 and TRBJ1-2; 9 bases are shared with TRBD1. V lost 7 bases to trimming and J lost 6 bases; unmatched junction nucleotides: 9. Germline V gives CDR1 MNHEY, CDR2 SVGEGT. The CDR3 consists of 14 residues. CDR3 region: CASTFWDRDDGYTF. In DNA form, the CDR3 reads TGTGCCAGCACGTTCTGGGACAGGGACGATGGCTACACCTTC.

The CDR3 loop is CASSSQFGGASYEQYF. CDR3 nucleotide sequence: TGTGCCAGCAGCTCCCAGTTCGGGGGGGCCTCCTACGAGCAGTACTTC. V usage is TRBV7-9 and J usage is TRBJ2-7; 8 nucleotides agree with TRBD2. This CDR3 is 16 amino acids long. Germline V gives CDR1 SEHNR, CDR2 FQNEAQ (reference sequence). J lost 0 bases, V lost 4 bases, and 8 bases had no gene match.

The chain recombines TRBV6-6 with TRBJ1-6; possibly TRBD1 for D (6 bases). V lost 9 bases and J lost 5, with 20 bases in between. In germline, CDR1 is MNHNY, CDR2 SVGAGI (reference sequence). The CDR3 extends over 16 amino acids. The CDR3 region is CASGTGYRDHNSPLHF. CDR3 in DNA: TGTGCCAGTGGCACAGGGTACAGAGACCATAATTCACCCCTCCACTTT.

The chain employs TRBV2 and TRBJ2-2, with TRBD1 as a possible D gene (6 bases). Trimming removed 9 bases from V and 5 bases from J, with 16 bases in between. The CDR3 covers 14 residues. The germline gives CDR1 SNHLY, CDR2 FYNNEI. CDR3 coding DNA: TGTGCCAGTACCCGGGACACCCCAACCGGGGAGCTGTTTTTT. This sequence encodes CASTRDTPTGELFF. The full variable domain, completed using reference TRBV2 and TRBJ2-2, is EPEVTQTPSHQVTQMGQEVILRCVPISNHLYFYWYRQILGQKVEFLVSFYNNEISEKSEIFDDQFSVERPDGSNFTLKIRSTKLEDSAMYFCASTRDTPTGELFFGEGSRLTVL.

This clonotype was recorded once. DNA of the CDR3: TGTGCCAGCGCGATTTCTGGGGCCAACGTCCTGACTTTC. Translated: CASAISGANVLTF. V and J are TRBV18 and TRBJ2-6; D call uncertain. The CDR3 sequence is 13 residues long. V was trimmed by 8 bases and J by 1 base, leaving 6 bases between them. CDR1 is KGHSH, CDR2 LQKENI, per germline.

The V gene is TRBV27, the J gene TRBJ2-7; no firm D call. The germline V gene has CDR1 MNHEY and CDR2 SMNVEV (reference sequence). V gave up 4 bases and J gave up 3 bases, with 10 bases separating them. This CDR3 has 13 residues. As DNA, the CDR3 is TGTGCCAGCAGTTCCCTAGACGGCTACGAGCAGTACTTC. Its protein product is CASSSLDGYEQYF.

CDR3 protein: CASSRDRASNGYTF. Written as DNA, the CDR3 is TGTGCCAGCAGCCGGGACAGGGCGTCCAATGGCTACACCTTC. The chain carries TRBV7-9 and TRBJ1-2, with 9 bases matching TRBD1. V was clipped by 5 bases and J by 6 bases; unmatched bases: 7. From germline, CDR1 is SEHNR and CDR2 FQNEAQ (reference sequence). The CDR3 is 14 amino acids.

V gene TRBV18 combines with J gene TRBJ2-1; D tentatively fits TRBD1 or TRBD2 (5 bases each). The germline V gene encodes CDR1 KGHSH and CDR2 LQKENI. V dropped 6 bases and J dropped 4 bases, with 16 bases sitting between them. The length of the CDR3 is 15 residues. In DNA form, the CDR3 reads TGTGCCAGCTCGCCTGACAGCGGAAGTTACAATGAGCAGTTCTTC. Its protein product is CASSPDSGSYNEQFF.

The chain links TRBV20-1 to TRBJ1-1, with D unresolved. In germline, CDR1 is DFQATT, CDR2 SNEGSKA (reference sequence). Trimming stripped 1 base from V and 0 bases from J, with 9 bases between. The CDR3 length is 14 residues. Here the CDR3 DNA reads TGCAGTGCTAGAGTCGCGGCAATGAACACTGAAGCTTTCTTT. It codes for CSARVAAMNTEAFF.

The V gene is TRBV29-1, the J gene TRBJ2-7, with D possibly called TRBD1 or TRBD2 (6 bases each). CDR1 and CDR2 (germline): SQVTM, ANQGSEA. Deletions cut 6 bases from V and 4 bases from J, with 19 bases between. The CDR3 is made up of 14 amino acids. The CDR3 region is CSVADSSRGYEQYF. The CDR3 DNA reads as TGCAGCGTCGCGGACAGCTCCCGGGGGTACGAGCAGTACTTC.

This sequence joins TRBV30 and TRBJ2-7, with 7 bases identical to TRBD1. Looked up from germline, CDR1 is GTSNPN and CDR2 is SVGIG (reference sequence). V lost 7 bases, J lost 4 bases, and 10 bases stayed unmatched. The CDR3 consists of 13 residues. The CDR3 spells CAFSVGTVYEQYF. CDR3 coding DNA: TGTGCCTTCTCAGTTGGGACAGTGTACGAGCAGTACTTC.

V usage is TRBV29-1 and J usage is TRBJ2-7; tentatively, D is TRBD1 (5 bases). V lost 5 bases and J 4 bases, leaving 9 bases between the germline ends. This CDR3 spans 11 amino acids. Germline V CDR1 and CDR2: SQVTM, ANQGSEA. The CDR3 sequence is CSVQGRYEQYF. In nucleotides, the CDR3 is TGCAGCGTTCAGGGAAGGTACGAGCAGTACTTC.

The chain is built from TRBV20-1 and TRBJ2-1; 10 bases fit TRBD1. CDR3 size: 14 residues. Germline loops: CDR1 DFQATT, CDR2 SNEGSKA (reference sequence). Trimming took 5 bases from V and 10 from J; bases not matched to a gene: 11. CDR3 DNA sequence: TGCAGTGCTCCGAGGACAGGGGGTGAACGGGAGCAGTTCTTC. This translates into CSAPRTGGEREQFF.

The chain uses TRBV2 and TRBJ2-2; D gene unclear. The CDR3 sequence is 11 residues long. The V end lost 7 bases, the J end lost 0 bases, and 0 bases lay between the germline ends. The germline V gene encodes CDR1 SNHLY and CDR2 FYNNEI. Written as DNA, the CDR3 is TGTGCCAGCACGAACACCGGGGAGCTGTTTTTT. It encodes CASTNTGELFF.

The chain is built from TRBV5-1 and TRBJ2-3; D gene ambiguous. Trimming shortened V by 2 bases and J by 0 bases, and 10 bases separated the two germline ends. CDR1 SGHRS and CDR2 YFSETQ come from the germline V gene. CDR3 length equals 15 residues. Here the CDR3 reads CASSFTASSTDTQYF. In nucleotides, the CDR3 is TGCGCCAGCAGCTTCACAGCGTCTAGCACAGATACGCAGTATTTT.

V gene TRBV30 combines with J gene TRBJ2-3; D remains unclear. The V gene lost 1 base and the J gene lost 2 bases, with 19 bases spanning the gap. Germline CDR1 reads GTSNPN; CDR2 reads SVGIG (reference sequence). This CDR3 is 17 amino acids long. In DNA form, the CDR3 reads TGTGCCTGGAGTGCACGCCCTAGGCACAGCCCCACAGATACGCAGTATTTT. Protein sequence: CAWSARPRHSPTDTQYF.

This rearrangement joins TRBV12-3 or TRBV12-4 to TRBJ1-5; no reliable D call. The CDR3 runs to 15 residues. Trimming stripped 5 bases from V and 0 bases from J, with 11 bases between. CDR3 sequence: CASSDLQISNQPQHF. The CDR3 nucleotides read TGTGCCAGCAGTGATCTTCAAATTAGCAATCAGCCCCAGCATTTT.

This chain connects TRBV5-4 to TRBJ1-2; the match to TRBD1 covers 10 bases. Germline values: CDR1 SGHNT, CDR2 YYREEE (reference sequence). V gave up 6 bases and J gave up 4 bases; unmatched junction bases: 3. This CDR3 is built from 13 residues. Written as DNA, the CDR3 is TGTGCCAGCACCCGGACAGGGGGCTATGGCTACACCTTC. This codes for CASTRTGGYGYTF.

The chain carries TRBV30 and TRBJ2-7; TRBD2 matches 9 bases. Germline loops: CDR1 GTSNPN, CDR2 SVGIG (reference sequence). J was trimmed by 1 base and V by 0 bases; bases with no gene match: 7. CDR3 length: 16 residues. CDR3 in amino acids: CAWSVRVSGGSYEQYF. CDR3 DNA sequence: TGTGCCTGGAGTGTACGGGTTAGCGGGGGATCCTACGAGCAGTACTTC.

This clonotype was counted a single time. The rearrangement links TRBV11-1 to TRBJ2-5; TRBD2 agrees at 7 bases. CDR3 length: 14 residues. The germline gives CDR1 SGHAT, CDR2 FQDESV (reference sequence). Trimming removed 3 bases from V and 5 bases from J; junction bases left unmatched: 6. Here the CDR3 DNA reads TGTGCCAGCAGCTTTCAAGCGGGGAAGGAGACCCAGTACTTC. It codes for CASSFQAGKETQYF.

The chain recombines TRBV29-1 with TRBJ2-7, with D possibly being TRBD1 (5 bases). The CDR3 spans 13 residues. V was shortened by 2 bases and J by 6 bases, with 14 bases between the two germline ends. Germline V CDR1 and CDR2: SQVTM, ANQGSEA. The CDR3 DNA follows: TGCAGCGTTGAAAGATCGCCAGGGATCGAGCAGTACTTC. Its translation is CSVERSPGIEQYF.

The CDR3 here is CASSEGGVRGIGYTF. The CDR3 nucleotides read TGTGCCAGCAGTGAAGGGGGAGTGAGGGGCATAGGCTACACCTTC. The chain links TRBV2 to TRBJ1-2, with a possible D match to TRBD1 (5 bases). Germline V gene data show CDR1 as SNHLY and CDR2 as FYNNEI. V was pared by 1 base and J by 8 bases, with 17 bases between. The CDR3 is made up of 15 amino acids.